Presented here are 8 T cell receptor beta chains from one specimen sequenced in a study of blood T cell repertoires in COVID-19. Produced via immunoSEQ multiplex PCR; TCRdb's table is partial and in-frame only. The sample carries 120,000 to 150,000 clones, around 81% recorded once. Source material: peripheral blood. The source is a woman between 35 and 50 years old with active or convalescent COVID-19.

The CDR3 bases are TGCGCCAGCAGTGGACAGCGACAATCGCGCTACACCTTC. Translated: CASSGQRQSRYTF. The chain carries TRBV10-1 and TRBJ1-2, with D possibly TRBD1 on 5 matching bases. Deletions cut 4 bases from V and 9 bases from J, with 15 bases between. The germline CDR1 and CDR2 sequences are WNHNN and SYGVQD (reference sequence). This CDR3 spans 13 amino acids.

The chain links TRBV19 to TRBJ2-6, with D perhaps matching TRBD1 (6 bases). Germline loops: CDR1 LNHDA, CDR2 SQIVND (reference sequence). The CDR3 has 19 residues. V was cut by 3 bases and J by 1 base, with 19 bases left in between. The CDR3 loop is CASSMSFGTPPSGANVLTF. DNA of the CDR3: TGTGCCAGTAGTATGTCTTTTGGGACACCGCCTTCTGGGGCCAACGTCCTGACTTTC.

CDR3 sequence: CATSWGRVNTGELFF. The CDR3 nucleotides are TGTGCCACCAGTTGGGGCAGGGTGAACACCGGGGAGCTGTTTTTT. The rearrangement joins TRBV24-1 to TRBJ2-2, with D perhaps matching TRBD1 (5 bases). The CDR3 has 15 residues. Trimming pared 6 bases from V and 1 base from J, leaving 11 bases between. In germline, CDR1 is KGHDR, CDR2 SFDVKD.

The chain is built from TRBV27 and TRBJ1-1, with D hard to call. CDR1 and CDR2 (germline): MNHEY, SMNVEV (reference sequence). There are 13 residues in the CDR3. V was trimmed by 0 bases and J by 8 bases, leaving 10 bases between them. The CDR3 is CASSLSGLGEAFF. CDR3 in DNA: TGTGCCAGCAGTTTATCCGGACTGGGAGAAGCTTTCTTT.

This chain joins TRBV27 and TRBJ1-2; 8 nucleotides agree with TRBD1. The CDR3 runs 13 residues. The V gene end was trimmed by 6 bases and the J gene end by 4 bases; junction bases not matched to a gene: 4. Per the germline V gene, CDR1 is MNHEY and CDR2 is SMNVEV (reference sequence). In DNA form, the CDR3 reads TGTGCCAGCAGACACACAGGGGGCTATGGCTACACCTTC. This encodes CASRHTGGYGYTF.

V usage is TRBV7-9 and J usage is TRBJ1-2; TRBD1 might be the D (5 bases). Trimming cost V 5 bases and J 8 bases, with 18 bases left between them. This CDR3 contains 14 residues. Germline V gene data show CDR1 as SEHNR and CDR2 as FQNEAQ (reference sequence). DNA for the CDR3: TGTGCCAGCAGCCCCCTCAGGGTTATGGGCGGCTACACCTTC. This sequence encodes CASSPLRVMGGYTF. Combining the CDR3 with reference TRBV7-9 and TRBJ1-2 gives the whole variable domain DTGVSQNPRHKITKRGQNVTFRCDPISEHNRLYWYRQTLGQGPEFLTYFQNEAQLEKSRLLSDRFSAERPKGSFSTLEIQRTEQGDSAMYLCASSPLRVMGGYTFGSGTRLTVV.

The CDR3 coding sequence is TGTGCCAGCTCACCGACCGGCGGACTTTCGGGTCAGCCCCAGCATTTT. It encodes CASSPTGGLSGQPQHF. J is TRBJ1-5 and V is TRBV18; no reliable D call. Trimming took 3 bases from V and 6 from J, leaving 18 bases between them. CDR3 length: 16 amino acids. Germline CDR1 and CDR2: KGHSH and LQKENI.

The gene calls are TRBV27 and TRBJ2-7, with a possible D match to TRBD1 (6 bases). Germline-derived CDR1 and CDR2 are MNHEY and SMNVEV (reference sequence). This CDR3 contains 15 residues. V dropped 0 bases and J dropped 4 bases, with 13 bases sitting between them. The CDR3, as DNA: TGTGCCAGCAGTTTATCCTACAGGGTTTTTTACGAGCAGTACTTC. Protein sequence: CASSLSYRVFYEQYF.